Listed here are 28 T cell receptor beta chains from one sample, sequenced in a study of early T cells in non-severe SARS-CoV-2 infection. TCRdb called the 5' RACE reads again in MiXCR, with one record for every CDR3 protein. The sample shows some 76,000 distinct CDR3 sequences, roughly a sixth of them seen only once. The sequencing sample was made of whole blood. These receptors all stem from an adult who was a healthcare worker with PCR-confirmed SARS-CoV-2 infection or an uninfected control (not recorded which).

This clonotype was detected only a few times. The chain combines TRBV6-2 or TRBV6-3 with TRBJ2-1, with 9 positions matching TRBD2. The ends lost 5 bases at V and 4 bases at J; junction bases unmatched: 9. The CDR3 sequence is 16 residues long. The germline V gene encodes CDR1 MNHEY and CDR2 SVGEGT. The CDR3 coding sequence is TGTGCCAGCAGTCGAGCAAGCGGGAGGCTTTACAATGAGCAGTTCTTC. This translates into CASSRASGRLYNEQFF.

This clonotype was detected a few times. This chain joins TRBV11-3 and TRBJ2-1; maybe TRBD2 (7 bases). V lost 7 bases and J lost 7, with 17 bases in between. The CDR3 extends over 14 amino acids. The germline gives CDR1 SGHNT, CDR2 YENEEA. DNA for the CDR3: TGTGCCAGCAACCCTGCGGGGGCCGCGAATGAGCAGTTCTTC. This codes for CASNPAGAANEQFF.

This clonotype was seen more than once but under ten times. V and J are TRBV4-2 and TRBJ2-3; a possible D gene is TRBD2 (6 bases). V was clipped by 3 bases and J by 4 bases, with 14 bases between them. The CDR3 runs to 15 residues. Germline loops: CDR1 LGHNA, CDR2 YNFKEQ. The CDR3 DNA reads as TGTGCCAGCAGCCAGGGGGGAGGAGGCGCAGATACGCAGTATTTT. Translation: CASSQGGGGADTQYF.

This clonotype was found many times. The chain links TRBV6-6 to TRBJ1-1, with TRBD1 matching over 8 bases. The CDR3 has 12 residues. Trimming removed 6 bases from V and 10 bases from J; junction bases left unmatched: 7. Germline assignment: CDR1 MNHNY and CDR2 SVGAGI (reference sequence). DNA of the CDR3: TGTGCCAGCAGGCTGGACAGGGCGCGAGCTTTCTTT. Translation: CASRLDRARAFF.

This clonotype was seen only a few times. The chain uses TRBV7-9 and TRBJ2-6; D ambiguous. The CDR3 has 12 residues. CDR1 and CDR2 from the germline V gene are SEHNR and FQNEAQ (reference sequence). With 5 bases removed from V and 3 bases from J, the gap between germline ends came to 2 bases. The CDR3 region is CASSLGANVLTF. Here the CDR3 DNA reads TGTGCCAGCAGCCTTGGGGCCAACGTCCTGACTTTC. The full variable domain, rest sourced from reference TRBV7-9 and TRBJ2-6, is DTGVSQNPRHKITKRGQNVTFRCDPISEHNRLYWYRQTLGQGPEFLTYFQNEAQLEKSRLLSDRFSAERPKGSFSTLEIQRTEQGDSAMYLCASSLGANVLTFGAGSRLTVL.

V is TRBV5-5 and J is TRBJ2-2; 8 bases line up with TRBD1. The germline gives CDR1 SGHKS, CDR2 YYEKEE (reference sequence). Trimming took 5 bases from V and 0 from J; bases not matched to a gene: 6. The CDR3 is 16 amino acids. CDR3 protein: CASSVQGATNTGELFF. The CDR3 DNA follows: TGTGCCAGCAGTGTTCAGGGGGCTACGAACACCGGGGAGCTGTTTTTT.

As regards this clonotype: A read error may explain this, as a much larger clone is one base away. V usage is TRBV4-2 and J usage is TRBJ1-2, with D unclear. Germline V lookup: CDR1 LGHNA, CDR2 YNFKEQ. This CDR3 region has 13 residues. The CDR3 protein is CASSLGSNYGNTF. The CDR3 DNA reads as TGTGCCAGCAGCCTTGGAAGTAACTATGGCAACACCTTC.

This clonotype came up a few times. CDR3 loop: CASSLDRGSNQPQHF. The CDR3, as DNA: TGCGCCAGCAGCTTGGACAGGGGTAGCAATCAGCCCCAGCATTTT. The chain has TRBV5-1 and TRBJ1-5, with TRBD1 matching 7 bases. With V trimmed by 0 bases and J by 0 bases, 0 bases remained unmatched. Germline V gene sequence: CDR1 SGHRS, CDR2 YFSETQ. The CDR3 contains 15 residues.

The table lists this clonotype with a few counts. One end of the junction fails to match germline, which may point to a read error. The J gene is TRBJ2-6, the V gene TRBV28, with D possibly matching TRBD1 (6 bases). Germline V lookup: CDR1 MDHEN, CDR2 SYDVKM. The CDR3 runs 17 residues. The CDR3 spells CASSHRDTVSGADVLTF. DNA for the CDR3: TGTGCCAGCAGTCACAGGGACACCGTCTCTGGGGCCGACGTCCTGACTTTC.

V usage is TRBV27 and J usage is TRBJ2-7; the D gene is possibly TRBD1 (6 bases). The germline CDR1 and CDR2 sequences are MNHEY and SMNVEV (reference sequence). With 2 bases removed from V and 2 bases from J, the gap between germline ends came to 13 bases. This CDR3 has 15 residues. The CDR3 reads CASSLGGEAAYEQYF. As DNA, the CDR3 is TGTGCCAGCAGTTTAGGGGGCGAAGCTGCCTACGAGCAGTACTTC.

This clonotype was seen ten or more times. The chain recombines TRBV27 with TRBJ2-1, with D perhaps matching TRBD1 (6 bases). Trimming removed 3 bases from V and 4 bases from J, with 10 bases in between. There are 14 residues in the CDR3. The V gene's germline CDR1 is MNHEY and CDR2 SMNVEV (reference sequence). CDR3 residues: CASSFQGLYNEQFF. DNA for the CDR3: TGTGCCAGCAGTTTCCAGGGGCTATACAATGAGCAGTTCTTC.

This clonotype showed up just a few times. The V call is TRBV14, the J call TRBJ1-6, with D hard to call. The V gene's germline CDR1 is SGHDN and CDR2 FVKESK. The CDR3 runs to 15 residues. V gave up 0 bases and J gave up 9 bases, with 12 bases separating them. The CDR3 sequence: CASSQDWGDFSPLHF. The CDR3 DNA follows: TGTGCCAGCAGCCAAGATTGGGGAGATTTTTCACCCCTCCACTTT.

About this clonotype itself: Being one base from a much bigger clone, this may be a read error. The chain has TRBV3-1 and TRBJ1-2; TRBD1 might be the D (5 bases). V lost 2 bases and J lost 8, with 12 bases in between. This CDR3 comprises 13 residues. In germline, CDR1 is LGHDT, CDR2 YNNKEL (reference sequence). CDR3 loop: CASSQLQGGGYTF. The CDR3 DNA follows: TGTGCCAGCAGCCAACTTCAGGGTGGCGGCTACACCTTC. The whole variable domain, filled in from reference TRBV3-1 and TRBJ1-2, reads DTAVSQTPKYLVTQMGNDKSIKCEQNLGHDTMYWYKQDSKKFLKIMFSYNNKELIINETVPNRFSPKSPDKAHLNLHINSLELGDSAVYFCASSQLQGGGYTFGSGTRLTVV.

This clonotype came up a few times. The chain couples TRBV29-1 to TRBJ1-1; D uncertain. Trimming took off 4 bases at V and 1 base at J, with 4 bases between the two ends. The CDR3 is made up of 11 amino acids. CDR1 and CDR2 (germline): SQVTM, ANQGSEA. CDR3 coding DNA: TGCAGCGTTGCACAGAACACTGAAGCTTTCTTT. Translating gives CSVAQNTEAFF.

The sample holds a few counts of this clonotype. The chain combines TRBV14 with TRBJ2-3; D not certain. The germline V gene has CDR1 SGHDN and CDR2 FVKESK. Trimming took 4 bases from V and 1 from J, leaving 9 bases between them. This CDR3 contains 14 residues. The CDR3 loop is CASSPPSGTDTQYF. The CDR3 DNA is TGTGCCAGCAGCCCGCCTTCGGGCACAGATACGCAGTATTTT.

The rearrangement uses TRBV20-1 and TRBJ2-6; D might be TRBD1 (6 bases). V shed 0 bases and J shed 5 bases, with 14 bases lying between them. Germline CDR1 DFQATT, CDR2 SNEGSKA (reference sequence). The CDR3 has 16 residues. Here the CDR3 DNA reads TGCAGTGCTAGAGATATCGCAGGGGAATGGGCCAACGTCCTGACTTTC. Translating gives CSARDIAGEWANVLTF.

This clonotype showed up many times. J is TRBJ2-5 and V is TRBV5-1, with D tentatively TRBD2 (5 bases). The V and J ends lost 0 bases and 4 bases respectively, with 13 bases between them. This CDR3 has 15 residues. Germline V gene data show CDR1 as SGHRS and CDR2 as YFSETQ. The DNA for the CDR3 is TGCGCCAGCAGCTTGGCTGTCGGGGTAGGAGAGACCCAGTACTTC. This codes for CASSLAVGVGETQYF.

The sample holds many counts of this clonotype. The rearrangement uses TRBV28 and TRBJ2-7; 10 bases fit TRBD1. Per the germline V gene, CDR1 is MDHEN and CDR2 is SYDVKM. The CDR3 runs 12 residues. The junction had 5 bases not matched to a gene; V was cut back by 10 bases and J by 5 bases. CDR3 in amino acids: CAIRTGGDEQYF. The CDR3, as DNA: TGTGCCATCCGGACAGGGGGGGACGAGCAGTACTTC.

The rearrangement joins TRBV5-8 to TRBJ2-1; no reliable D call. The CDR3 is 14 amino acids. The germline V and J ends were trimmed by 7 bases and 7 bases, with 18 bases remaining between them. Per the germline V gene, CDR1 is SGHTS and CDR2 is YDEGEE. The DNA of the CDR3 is TGTGCCAGCGGAGACGAATCTTGGGGAAATGAGCAGTTCTTC. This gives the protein CASGDESWGNEQFF. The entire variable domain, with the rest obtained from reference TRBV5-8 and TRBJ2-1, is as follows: EAGVTQSPTHLIKTRGQQATLRCSPISGHTSVYWYQQALGLGLQFLLWYDEGEERNRGNFPPRFSGRQFPNYSSELNVNALELEDSALYLCASGDESWGNEQFFGPGTRLTVL.

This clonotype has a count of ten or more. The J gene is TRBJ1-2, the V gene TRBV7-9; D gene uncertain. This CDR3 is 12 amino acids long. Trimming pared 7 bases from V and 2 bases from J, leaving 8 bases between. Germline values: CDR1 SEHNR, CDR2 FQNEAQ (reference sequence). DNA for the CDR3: TGTGCCAGCAATCAAGAAAACTATGGCTACACCTTC. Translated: CASNQENYGYTF.

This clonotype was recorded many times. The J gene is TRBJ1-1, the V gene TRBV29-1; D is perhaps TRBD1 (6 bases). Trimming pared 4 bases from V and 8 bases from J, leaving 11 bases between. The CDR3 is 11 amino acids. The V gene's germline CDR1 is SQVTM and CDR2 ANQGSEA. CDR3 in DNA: TGCAGCGTTGGTATGACAGGAGAAGCTTTCTTT. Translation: CSVGMTGEAFF.

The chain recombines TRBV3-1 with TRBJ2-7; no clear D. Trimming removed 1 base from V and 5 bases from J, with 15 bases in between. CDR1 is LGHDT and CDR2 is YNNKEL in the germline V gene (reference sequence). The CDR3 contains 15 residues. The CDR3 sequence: CASSQAVESRNEQYF. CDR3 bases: TGTGCCAGCAGCCAAGCCGTGGAGAGTAGAAACGAGCAGTACTTC.

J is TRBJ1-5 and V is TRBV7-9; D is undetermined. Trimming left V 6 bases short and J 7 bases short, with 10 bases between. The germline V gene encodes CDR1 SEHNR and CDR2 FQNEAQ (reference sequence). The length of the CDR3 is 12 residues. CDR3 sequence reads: CASSEGGQPQHF. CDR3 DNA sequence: TGTGCCAGCAGTGAGGGAGGGCAGCCCCAGCATTTT.

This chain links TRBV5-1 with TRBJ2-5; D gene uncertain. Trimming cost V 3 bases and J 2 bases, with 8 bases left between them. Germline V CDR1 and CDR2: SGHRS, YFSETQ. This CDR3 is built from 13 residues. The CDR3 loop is CASSSNAQETQYF. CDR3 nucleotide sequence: TGCGCCAGCAGCTCGAACGCGCAAGAGACCCAGTACTTC. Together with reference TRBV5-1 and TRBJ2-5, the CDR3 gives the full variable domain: KAGVTQTPRYLIKTRGQQVTLSCSPISGHRSVSWYQQTPGQGLQFLFEYFSETQRNKGNFPGRFSGRQFSNSRSEMNVSTLELGDSALYLCASSSNAQETQYFGPGTRLLVL.

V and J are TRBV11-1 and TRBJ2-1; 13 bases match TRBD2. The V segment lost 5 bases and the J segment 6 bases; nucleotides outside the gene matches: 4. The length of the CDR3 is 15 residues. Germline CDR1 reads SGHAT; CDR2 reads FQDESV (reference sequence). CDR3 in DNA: TGTGCCAGCAGCCACGGGACTAGCGGGGCCAATGAGCAGTTCTTC. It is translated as CASSHGTSGANEQFF.

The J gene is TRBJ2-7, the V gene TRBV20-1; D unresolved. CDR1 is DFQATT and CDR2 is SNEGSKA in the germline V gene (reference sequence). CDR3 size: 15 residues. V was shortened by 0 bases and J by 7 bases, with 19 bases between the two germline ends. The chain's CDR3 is CSARDRPLTEKEQYF. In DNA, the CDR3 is TGCAGTGCTAGAGATCGTCCTCTTACAGAGAAAGAGCAGTACTTC.

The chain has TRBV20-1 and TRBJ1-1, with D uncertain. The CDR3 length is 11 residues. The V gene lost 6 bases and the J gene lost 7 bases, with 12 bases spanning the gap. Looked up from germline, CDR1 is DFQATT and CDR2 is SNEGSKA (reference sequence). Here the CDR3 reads CSAPNGGEAFF. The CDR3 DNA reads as TGCAGTGCCCCCAACGGCGGTGAAGCTTTCTTT.

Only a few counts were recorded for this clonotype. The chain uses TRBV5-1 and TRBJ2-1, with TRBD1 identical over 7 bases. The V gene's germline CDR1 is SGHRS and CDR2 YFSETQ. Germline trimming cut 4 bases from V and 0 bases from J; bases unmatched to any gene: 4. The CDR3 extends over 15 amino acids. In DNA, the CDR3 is TGCGCCAGCAGCGACAGGGCCAGCTCCTACAATGAGCAGTTCTTC. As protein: CASSDRASSYNEQFF.